This entry lists 31 T cell receptor beta chains sequenced from one sample in a study of cytomegalovirus exposure and HLA in healthy donors. The table came from immunoSEQ multiplex PCR; TCRdb's copy has only in-frame clones and leaves some out. The sample shows some 320,000 clones, 87% of them seen only once. The material sequenced was PBMCs. The source is a woman under 40 in good health and CMV-seropositive.

The chain joins TRBV27 to TRBJ1-1; TRBD1 aligns across 7 bases. The CDR3 is 13 amino acids. After removal of 7 bases from V and 1 base from J, the junction contained 3 bases not matched to a gene. CDR1 MNHEY and CDR2 SMNVEV come from the germline V gene (reference sequence). CDR3 region: CASTTGTNTEAFF. The CDR3 region has the DNA TGTGCCAGCACGACAGGGACGAACACTGAAGCTTTCTTT.

CDR3 DNA sequence: TGCGCCAGCAGCCAACCGGGACGGCCAAGGGCTGAAGCTTTCTTT. Amino acid sequence: CASSQPGRPRAEAFF. The gene calls are TRBV4-1 and TRBJ1-1; TRBD1 is a possible D gene (5 bases). Germline V gene data show CDR1 as MGHRA and CDR2 as YSYEKL. The length of the CDR3 is 15 residues. Trimming left V 2 bases short and J 6 bases short, with 16 bases between.

The chain joins TRBV28 to TRBJ2-7, with 7 bases that match TRBD1. The length of the CDR3 is 16 residues. Germline V lookup: CDR1 MDHEN, CDR2 SYDVKM. Trimming removed 2 bases from V and 2 bases from J; junction bases left unmatched: 9. CDR3 region: CASSLGPGTDPYEQYF. The CDR3 bases are TGTGCCAGCAGTTTAGGTCCTGGGACAGATCCCTACGAGCAGTACTTC. Combining the CDR3 with reference TRBV28 and TRBJ2-7 gives the whole variable domain DVKVTQSSRYLVKRTGEKVFLECVQDMDHENMFWYRQDPGLGLRLIYFSYDVKMKEKGDIPEGYSVSREKKERFSLILESASTNQTSMYLCASSLGPGTDPYEQYFGPGTRLTVT.

J is TRBJ2-7 and V is TRBV7-9; 8 bases line up with TRBD1. CDR3 length: 15 residues. The V gene's germline CDR1 is SEHNR and CDR2 FQNEAQ (reference sequence). J gave up 2 bases and V 6 bases, and 9 bases lay outside the gene matches. The CDR3 sequence is CASSHSGTGAYEQYF. The CDR3 nucleotides read TGTGCCAGCAGTCATTCTGGGACAGGAGCCTACGAGCAGTACTTC. Full variable domain (outside the CDR3, taken from reference TRBV7-9 and TRBJ2-7): DTGVSQNPRHKITKRGQNVTFRCDPISEHNRLYWYRQTLGQGPEFLTYFQNEAQLEKSRLLSDRFSAERPKGSFSTLEIQRTEQGDSAMYLCASSHSGTGAYEQYFGPGTRLTVT.

This clone was seen a single time. The V gene is TRBV6-5, the J gene TRBJ1-2; 8 bases map to TRBD1. Germline V CDR1 and CDR2: MNHEY, SVGAGI. The V gene end was trimmed by 6 bases and the J gene end by 0 bases; junction bases not matched to a gene: 6. The CDR3 is 15 residues long. CDR3 sequence (DNA): TGTGCCAGCAGACGACAGGGGAAAGCTAACTATGGCTACACCTTC. Protein sequence: CASRRQGKANYGYTF.

As to this clone: One end of the junction is discordant with germline, which a read error may explain. The chain couples TRBV4-3 to TRBJ1-5; D is unclear. The germline V gene encodes CDR1 LGHNA and CDR2 YSLEER. This CDR3 region has 15 residues. The CDR3 sequence is CASSQVYGSSQAQHF. The CDR3, as DNA: TGCGCCAGCAGCCAAGTGTATGGCTCCTCTCAGGCCCAGCATTTT.

The rearrangement joins TRBV19 to TRBJ1-1; D unclear. CDR3 length equals 14 residues. V was clipped by 3 bases and J by 1 base, with 9 bases between them. The V gene's germline CDR1 is LNHDA and CDR2 SQIVND (reference sequence). CDR3 residues: CASSMLGWNTEAFF. CDR3 DNA sequence: TGTGCCAGTAGTATGCTGGGCTGGAACACTGAAGCTTTCTTT.

This clone came up once. The rearrangement links TRBV6-5 to TRBJ1-2; D not certain. Germline lookup yields CDR1 MNHEY and CDR2 SVGAGI. V shed 2 bases and J shed 5 bases, with 9 bases lying between them. The CDR3 has 13 amino acids. CDR3 amino acids: CASSYQRYYGYTF. The CDR3 DNA reads TGTGCCAGCAGTTACCAGAGGTATTATGGCTACACCTTC.

The chain is built from TRBV2 and TRBJ2-7; TRBD1 matches at 7 bases. After removal of 10 bases from V and 3 bases from J, the junction contained 6 bases not matched to a gene. The CDR3 contains 12 residues. Germline CDR1 is SNHLY and CDR2 is FYNNEI. CDR3 nucleotides: TGTGCCACGCAGGGGGTAGACTACGAGCAGTACTTC. This sequence encodes CATQGVDYEQYF.

CDR3 coding DNA: TGTGCCAGCAGCAACATCCACAATGAGCAGTTCTTC. Residues: CASSNIHNEQFF. This rearrangement joins TRBV9 to TRBJ2-1; D unclear. Trimming removed 4 bases at V and 5 bases at J, with 7 bases between. This CDR3 is built from 12 residues. Germline assignment: CDR1 SGDLS and CDR2 YYNGEE.

The J gene is TRBJ1-2, the V gene TRBV7-2; 9 bases fit TRBD1. Germline V gene data show CDR1 as SGHTA and CDR2 as FQGNSA. Unmatched junction bases numbered 8, after V lost 5 bases and J lost 7 bases. The length of the CDR3 is 14 residues. The CDR3 bases are TGTGCCAGCAGCCCCTGGGACAGGGAGGGTGGCTACACCTTC. It encodes CASSPWDREGGYTF.

V and J are TRBV6-5 and TRBJ2-7; weak D call: TRBD2 (5 bases). The ends were cut back, 7 bases at V and 5 bases at J, with 9 bases in the middle. Germline lookup yields CDR1 MNHEY and CDR2 SVGAGI. This CDR3 is built from 11 residues. CDR3 protein: CASTGVDEQYF. CDR3 DNA sequence: TGTGCCAGCACCGGGGTCGACGAGCAGTACTTC.

This clone has just a few counts. This chain uses TRBV9 with TRBJ1-5, with D perhaps TRBD1 (5 bases). CDR1 SGDLS and CDR2 YYNGEE come from the germline V gene. The V and J ends lost 4 bases and 3 bases respectively, with 11 bases between them. This CDR3 region has 14 residues. This CDR3 reads CASSPTVSNQPQHF. Written as DNA, the CDR3 is TGTGCCAGCAGCCCGACAGTTTCCAATCAGCCCCAGCATTTT.

This sequence joins TRBV4-3 and TRBJ1-1; 10 bases match TRBD1. The V gene's germline CDR1 is LGHNA and CDR2 YSLEER. V gave up 1 base and J gave up 1 base; unmatched junction bases: 3. The CDR3 is 16 residues long. CDR3 nucleotide sequence: TGCGCCAGCAGCCAAGGGGACAGGGGAAGGAACACTGAAGCTTTCTTT. It specifies CASSQGDRGRNTEAFF.

CDR3 nucleotide sequence: TGTGCCAGCAGCGTCATGGGCTCGGGCGATGAGCAGTTCTTC. It is translated as CASSVMGSGDEQFF. The V gene is TRBV9, the J gene TRBJ2-1; D ambiguous. CDR3 length equals 14 residues. Germline CDR1 SGDLS, CDR2 YYNGEE. Trimming removed 2 bases at V and 8 bases at J, with 14 bases between.

This clone was seen once. The J gene is TRBJ2-7, the V gene TRBV2; 7 bases align to TRBD1. The CDR3 is 12 residues long. V gave up 8 bases and J gave up 0 bases; unmatched junction bases: 1. The germline gives CDR1 SNHLY, CDR2 FYNNEI. CDR3 amino acids: CASDRDSYEQYF. As DNA, the CDR3 is TGTGCCAGCGACAGGGACTCCTACGAGCAGTACTTC. The full variable domain, with the rest looked up from reference TRBV2 and TRBJ2-7, is EPEVTQTPSHQVTQMGQEVILRCVPISNHLYFYWYRQILGQKVEFLVSFYNNEISEKSEIFDDQFSVERPDGSNFTLKIRSTKLEDSAMYFCASDRDSYEQYFGPGTRLTVT.

This sequence joins TRBV19 and TRBJ2-7; 8 bases align to TRBD1. Germline loops: CDR1 LNHDA, CDR2 SQIVND (reference sequence). This CDR3 contains 15 residues. V was clipped by 6 bases and J by 3 bases; unmatched bases: 10. CDR3 protein: CASREGQGMVYEQYF. The CDR3 bases are TGTGCCAGTAGGGAAGGACAGGGAATGGTCTACGAGCAGTACTTC.

This chain connects TRBV6-6 to TRBJ2-1; 8 nucleotides line up with TRBD2. Trimming removed 0 bases from V and 6 bases from J; junction bases left unmatched: 4. There are 15 residues in the CDR3. The germline V gene has CDR1 MNHNY and CDR2 SVGAGI (reference sequence). CDR3 protein: CASSYSGLVRNEQFF. The DNA for the CDR3 is TGTGCCAGCAGTTACTCGGGACTAGTGCGCAATGAGCAGTTCTTC.

This sequence joins TRBV6-1 and TRBJ1-3; D is ambiguous. Germline CDR1 MNHNS, CDR2 SASEGT. The V end lost 4 bases, the J end lost 2 bases, and 6 bases lay between the germline ends. This CDR3 contains 13 residues. The CDR3 region has the DNA TGTGCCAGCAGTGGATCAACTGGAAACACCATATATTTT. Protein product: CASSGSTGNTIYF.

The V call is TRBV28, the J call TRBJ1-5; D unresolved. The CDR3 extends over 13 amino acids. Trimming stripped 3 bases from V and 4 bases from J, with 7 bases between. The V gene's germline CDR1 is MDHEN and CDR2 SYDVKM. CDR3: CASSLRPNQPQHF. The DNA of the CDR3 is TGTGCCAGCAGTTTGAGGCCTAATCAGCCCCAGCATTTT.

The chain links TRBV27 to TRBJ2-7, with D tentatively TRBD1 (5 bases). CDR1 is MNHEY and CDR2 is SMNVEV in the germline V gene (reference sequence). V was cut by 5 bases and J by 4 bases, with 15 bases left in between. This CDR3 has 14 residues. The CDR3 sequence: CASSDDRYGYEQYF. The CDR3 DNA reads as TGTGCCAGCAGTGACGACAGATACGGATACGAGCAGTACTTC.

The V gene is TRBV6-1, the J gene TRBJ2-7; the D is unclear. This CDR3 comprises 11 residues. Per germline, CDR1 MNHNS and CDR2 SASEGT. Trimming shortened V by 3 bases and J by 3 bases, and 3 bases separated the two germline ends. The CDR3, as DNA: TGTGCCAGCAGTGAGAACTACGAGCAGTACTTC. The encoded protein is CASSENYEQYF.

This sequence joins TRBV5-1 and TRBJ2-7; TRBD1 agrees at 7 bases. J was trimmed by 2 bases and V by 4 bases; bases with no gene match: 6. Looked up from germline, CDR1 is SGHRS and CDR2 is YFSETQ. The CDR3 runs to 14 residues. The CDR3 reads CASSPGTATYEQYF. In nucleotides, the CDR3 is TGCGCCAGCAGCCCCGGGACAGCTACCTACGAGCAGTACTTC.

As DNA, the CDR3 is TGTGCCAGCGACCGACAGGACACTAGCACAGATACGCAGTATTTT. Translating it yields CASDRQDTSTDTQYF. The chain couples TRBV7-8 to TRBJ2-3; perhaps TRBD1 as D (6 bases). Trimming took off 8 bases at V and 0 bases at J, with 15 bases between the two ends. This CDR3 spans 15 amino acids. CDR1 is SGHVS, CDR2 FQNEAQ, per germline.

The chain combines TRBV18 with TRBJ2-3; 7 nucleotides match TRBD2. The J segment lost 11 bases and the V segment lost 3 bases, leaving 2 bases of the junction unmatched. The CDR3 spans 11 residues. Germline values: CDR1 KGHSH, CDR2 LQKENI. Written as DNA, the CDR3 is TGTGCCAGCTCACCCGGGACTAAGCAGTATTTT. Its translation: CASSPGTKQYF.

This clone has more than one count but fewer than ten. This sequence joins TRBV27 and TRBJ2-3; no clear D. This CDR3 contains 11 residues. V was shortened by 3 bases and J by 6 bases, with 4 bases between the two germline ends. Per the germline V gene, CDR1 is MNHEY and CDR2 is SMNVEV (reference sequence). The CDR3: CASSFGDTQYF. The CDR3 nucleotides read TGTGCCAGCAGTTTTGGGGATACGCAGTATTTT.

The chain uses TRBV9 and TRBJ2-7; a possible D gene is TRBD2 (6 bases). Germline V gives CDR1 SGDLS, CDR2 YYNGEE. This CDR3 comprises 15 residues. Trimming removed 0 bases at V and 3 bases at J, with 13 bases between. CDR3: CASSVASGAGYEQYF. Here the CDR3 DNA reads TGTGCCAGCAGCGTAGCGTCGGGAGCGGGCTACGAGCAGTACTTC.

The rearrangement uses TRBV19 and TRBJ2-7; tentatively, D is TRBD1 or TRBD2 (5 bases each). This CDR3 comprises 15 residues. Trimming removed 3 bases at V and 6 bases at J, with 18 bases between. CDR1 LNHDA and CDR2 SQIVND come from the germline V gene (reference sequence). The CDR3 nucleotides read TGTGCCAGTAGTATCATACCGGGGCCTACTTCCGAGCAGTACTTC. It specifies CASSIIPGPTSEQYF.

This chain connects TRBV28 to TRBJ2-7; TRBD1 aligns across 11 bases. This CDR3 spans 15 amino acids. After removal of 4 bases from V and 3 bases from J, the junction contained 5 bases not matched to a gene. Germline V gene sequence: CDR1 MDHEN, CDR2 SYDVKM. CDR3 DNA: TGTGCCAGCAGTTACCCCGGGACAGGGGGCTACGAGCAGTACTTC. Protein: CASSYPGTGGYEQYF. Drawing the rest from reference TRBV28 and TRBJ2-7, the complete variable domain is DVKVTQSSRYLVKRTGEKVFLECVQDMDHENMFWYRQDPGLGLRLIYFSYDVKMKEKGDIPEGYSVSREKKERFSLILESASTNQTSMYLCASSYPGTGGYEQYFGPGTRLTVT.

The chain joins TRBV5-6 to TRBJ2-4; D is uncertain. Trimming pared 0 bases from V and 6 bases from J, leaving 4 bases between. Per germline, CDR1 SGHDT and CDR2 YYEEEE. This CDR3 has 12 residues. The CDR3, as DNA: TGTGCCAGCAGCTTGGGTCGAAACATTCAGTACTTC. This gives the protein CASSLGRNIQYF. The whole variable domain, remainder taken from reference TRBV5-6 and TRBJ2-4, is DAGVTQSPTHLIKTRGQQVTLRCSPKSGHDTVSWYQQALGQGPQFIFQYYEEEERQRGNFPDRFSGHQFPNYSSELNVNALLLGDSALYLCASSLGRNIQYFGAGTRLSVL.

This chain connects TRBV5-1 to TRBJ1-1, with TRBD1 as a possible D gene (6 bases). In germline, CDR1 is SGHRS, CDR2 YFSETQ. This CDR3 has 13 amino acids. Trimming removed 4 bases at V and 3 bases at J, with 10 bases between. In DNA form, the CDR3 reads TGCGCCAGCAGCAGCTGGACAGACACTGAAGCTTTCTTT. Protein sequence: CASSSWTDTEAFF.